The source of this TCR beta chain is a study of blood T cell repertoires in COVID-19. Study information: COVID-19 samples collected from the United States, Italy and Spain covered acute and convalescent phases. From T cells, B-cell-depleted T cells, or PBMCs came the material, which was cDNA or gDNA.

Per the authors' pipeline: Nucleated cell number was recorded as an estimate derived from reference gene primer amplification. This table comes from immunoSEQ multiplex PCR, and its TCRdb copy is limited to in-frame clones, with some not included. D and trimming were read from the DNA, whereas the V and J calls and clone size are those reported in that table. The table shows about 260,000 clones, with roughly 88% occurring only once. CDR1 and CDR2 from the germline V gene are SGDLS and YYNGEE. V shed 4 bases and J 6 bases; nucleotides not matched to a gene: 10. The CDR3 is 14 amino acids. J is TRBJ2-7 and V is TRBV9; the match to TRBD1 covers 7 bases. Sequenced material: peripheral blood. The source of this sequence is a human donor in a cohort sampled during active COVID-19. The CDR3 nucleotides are TGTGCCAGCAGCCCGCGACAGGGAGCCGGCGAGCAGTACTTC. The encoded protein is CASSPRQGAGEQYF. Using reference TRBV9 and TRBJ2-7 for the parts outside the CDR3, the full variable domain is DSGVTQTPKHLITATGQRVTLRCSPRSGDLSVYWYQQSLDQGLQFLIQYYNGEERAKGNILERFSAQQFPDLHSELNLSSLELGDSALYFCASSPRQGAGEQYFGPGTRLTVT.